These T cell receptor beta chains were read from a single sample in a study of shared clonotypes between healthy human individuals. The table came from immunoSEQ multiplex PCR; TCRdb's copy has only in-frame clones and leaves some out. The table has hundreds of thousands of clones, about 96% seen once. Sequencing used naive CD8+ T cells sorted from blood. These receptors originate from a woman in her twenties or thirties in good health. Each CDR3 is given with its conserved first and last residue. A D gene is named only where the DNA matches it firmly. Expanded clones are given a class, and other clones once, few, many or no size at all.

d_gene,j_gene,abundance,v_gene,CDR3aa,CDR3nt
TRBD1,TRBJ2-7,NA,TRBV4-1,CASSQSGTGTYEQYF,TGCGCCAGCAGCCAATCCGGGACAGGTACCTACGAGCAGTACTTC
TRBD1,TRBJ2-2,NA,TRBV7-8,CASSTGTGGGSRSTGELFF,TGTGCCAGCAGCACCGGGACAGGGGGCGGAAGCAGGAGCACCGGGGAGCTGTTTTTT
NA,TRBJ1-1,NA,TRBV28,CASSFLNEAFF,TGTGCCAGCAGTTTCCTGAATGAAGCTTTCTTT
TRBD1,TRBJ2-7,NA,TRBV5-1,CASSLVQGAGEQYF,TGCGCCAGCAGCTTGGTGCAGGGGGCTGGCGAGCAGTACTTC
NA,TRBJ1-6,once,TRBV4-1,CASSLNLGGYSPLHF,TGCGCCAGCAGCCTCAACTTAGGGGGATATTCACCCCTCCACTTT
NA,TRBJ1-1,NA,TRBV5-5,CASSLYPGNTEAFF,TGTGCCAGCAGCTTGTACCCGGGGAACACTGAAGCTTTCTTT
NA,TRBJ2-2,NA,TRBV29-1,CSVGTANTGELFF,TGCAGCGTTGGGACAGCGAACACCGGGGAGCTGTTTTTT
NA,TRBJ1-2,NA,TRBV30,CAWSGEAYGYTF,TGTGCCTGGAGTGGGGAGGCCTATGGCTACACCTTC
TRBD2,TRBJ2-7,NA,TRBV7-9,CASSTSGNPYEQYF,TGTGCCAGCAGCACTAGCGGGAACCCCTACGAGCAGTACTTC
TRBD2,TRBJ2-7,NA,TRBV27,CASSLSGSAYYEQYF,TGTGCCAGCAGTCTCAGCGGGAGCGCCTACTACGAGCAGTACTTC
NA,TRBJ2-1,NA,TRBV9,CASSDSREQFF,TGTGCCAGCAGTGATTCCCGGGAGCAGTTCTTC
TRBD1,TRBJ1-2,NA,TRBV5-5,CASSTQQGYYGYTF,TGTGCCAGCAGCACTCAACAGGGGTACTATGGCTACACCTTC
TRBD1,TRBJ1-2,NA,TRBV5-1,CASSSRDRAYGYTF,TGCGCCAGCAGCTCGAGGGACAGGGCTTACGGCTACACCTTC
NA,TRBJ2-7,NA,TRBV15,CATSRDSTYEQYF,TGTGCCACCAGCAGGGACAGCACCTACGAGCAGTACTTC
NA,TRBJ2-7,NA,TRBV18,CASSAEGYYEQYF,TGTGCCAGCTCAGCGGAGGGTTACTACGAGCAGTACTTC
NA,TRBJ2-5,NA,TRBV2,CASSEWRVETQYF,TGTGCCAGCAGTGAATGGAGGGTTGAGACCCAGTACTTC
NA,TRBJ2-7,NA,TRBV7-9,CASSLGIGTYEQYF,TGTGCCAGCAGCTTAGGAATCGGAACCTACGAGCAGTACTTC
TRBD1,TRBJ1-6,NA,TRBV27,CASSSGQGTSPLHF,TGTGCCAGCAGTTCCGGACAGGGGACATCACCCCTCCACTTT
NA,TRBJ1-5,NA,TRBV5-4,CASSPIPGEPQHF,TGTGCCAGCAGCCCTATCCCCGGGGAGCCCCAGCATTTT
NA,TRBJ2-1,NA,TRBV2,CAGKAGNYNEQFF,TGTGCCGGTAAGGCCGGGAACTACAATGAGCAGTTCTTC
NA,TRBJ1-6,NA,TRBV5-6,CASSQSGAPYNSPLHF,TGTGCCAGCAGCCAGTCAGGGGCGCCCTATAATTCACCCCTCCACTTT
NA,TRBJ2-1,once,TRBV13,CASRLVGGSSDNEQFF,TGTGCCAGCAGACTAGTCGGCGGGTCAAGTGACAATGAGCAGTTCTTC
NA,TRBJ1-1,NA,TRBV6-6,CASTYNTEAFF,TGTGCCAGCACCTATAACACTGAAGCTTTCTTT
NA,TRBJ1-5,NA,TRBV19,CASSPSGGSYQPQHF,TGTGCCAGTAGTCCAAGTGGGGGCAGCTATCAGCCCCAGCATTTT
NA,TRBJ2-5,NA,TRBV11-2,CASSLKETQYF,TGTGCCAGCAGCTTAAAGGAGACCCAGTACTTC
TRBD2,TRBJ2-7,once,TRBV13,CASSSREGREQYF,TGTGCCAGCAGTTCCCGGGAGGGCCGCGAGCAGTACTTC
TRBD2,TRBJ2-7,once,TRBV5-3,CARSCLAGGPNEQYF,TGTGCCAGAAGTTGCTTAGCGGGAGGGCCGAACGAGCAGTACTTC
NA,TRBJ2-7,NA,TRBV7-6,CASSLDDSYEQYF,TGTGCCAGCAGCTTAGACGACAGCTACGAGCAGTACTTC
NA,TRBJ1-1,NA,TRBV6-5,CASSYSPGTGTEAFF,TGTGCCAGCAGTTACTCCCCCGGTACGGGCACTGAAGCTTTCTTT
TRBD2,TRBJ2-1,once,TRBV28,CASNLAGGPSHNEQFF,TGTGCCAGCAATCTAGCGGGAGGGCCCTCCCACAATGAGCAGTTCTTC
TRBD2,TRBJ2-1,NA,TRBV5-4,CASSFASGSHEQFF,TGTGCCAGCAGCTTTGCTAGCGGGAGCCATGAGCAGTTCTTC
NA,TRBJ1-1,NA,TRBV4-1,CASSQVSNGAEAFF,TGCGCCAGCAGCCAAGTAAGCAACGGGGCTGAAGCTTTCTTT
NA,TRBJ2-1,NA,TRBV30,CAWRAHWGSEQFF,TGTGCCTGGAGAGCGCACTGGGGTAGCGAGCAGTTCTTC
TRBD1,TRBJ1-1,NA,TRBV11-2,CASSLDSRGHTEAFF,TGTGCCAGCAGCTTAGATAGTAGGGGGCACACTGAAGCTTTCTTT
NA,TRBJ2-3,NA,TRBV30,CAWSAQGISTDTQYF,TGTGCCTGGAGTGCACAGGGAATAAGCACAGATACGCAGTATTTT
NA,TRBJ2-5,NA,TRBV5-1,CASSLYRGLETQYF,TGCGCCAGCAGCTTGTATAGGGGCCTTGAGACCCAGTACTTC
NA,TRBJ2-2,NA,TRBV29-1,CSALTGSRTGELFF,TGCAGCGCATTAACAGGATCTCGCACCGGGGAGCTGTTTTTT
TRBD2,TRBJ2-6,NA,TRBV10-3,CAISEGLAGSSGANVLTF,TGTGCCATCAGTGAAGGGCTAGCGGGAAGCTCTGGGGCCAACGTCCTGACTTTC
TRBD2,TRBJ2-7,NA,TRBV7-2,CASSLSGRGEQYF,TGTGCCAGCAGTCTCAGCGGGAGAGGTGAGCAGTACTTC
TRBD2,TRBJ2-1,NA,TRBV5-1,CASTSPGGSREQFF,TGCGCCAGCACCTCCCCAGGCGGGAGTCGAGAGCAGTTCTTC
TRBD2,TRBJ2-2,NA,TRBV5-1,CASSPSGGKNTGELFF,TGCGCCAGCAGCCCTAGCGGGGGAAAAAACACCGGGGAGCTGTTTTTT
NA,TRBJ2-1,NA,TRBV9,CASSVEGGDGYNEQFF,TGTGCCAGCAGCGTAGAGGGGGGAGATGGCTACAATGAGCAGTTCTTC
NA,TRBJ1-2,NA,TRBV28,CASRKDSVYGYTF,TGTGCCAGCAGAAAGGACAGCGTCTATGGCTACACCTTC
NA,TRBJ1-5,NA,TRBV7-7,CASSLERRNQPQHF,TGTGCCAGCAGCTTAGAACGCCGCAATCAGCCCCAGCATTTT
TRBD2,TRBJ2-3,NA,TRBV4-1,CASSHTSGSTDTQYF,TGCGCCAGCAGCCATACTAGCGGATCCACAGATACGCAGTATTTT
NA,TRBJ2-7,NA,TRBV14,CASSRAYYEQYF,TGTGCCAGCAGTCGGGCTTACTACGAGCAGTACTTC
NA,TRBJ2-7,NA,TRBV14,CASSQDHFGTFSYEQYF,TGTGCCAGCAGCCAAGATCATTTTGGGACCTTCTCCTACGAGCAGTACTTC
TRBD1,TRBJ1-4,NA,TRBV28,CASHPGQAWELNEKLFF,TGTGCCAGCCATCCGGGACAGGCTTGGGAACTTAATGAAAAACTGTTTTTT
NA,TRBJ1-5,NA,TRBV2,CASSTRSEPQHF,TGTGCCAGCAGTACACGGTCGGAGCCCCAGCATTTT
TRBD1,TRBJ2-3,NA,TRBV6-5,CASSYSQGGTDTQYF,TGTGCCAGCAGTTACTCACAGGGGGGCACAGATACGCAGTATTTT
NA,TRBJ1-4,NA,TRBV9,CASSVVIQSGKLFF,TGTGCCAGCAGCGTCGTAATACAATCGGGGAAACTGTTTTTT
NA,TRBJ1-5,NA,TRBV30,CAWSVKGNQPQHF,TGTGCCTGGAGTGTAAAGGGGAATCAGCCCCAGCATTTT
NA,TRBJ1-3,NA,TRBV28,CASSLSAPLNTIYF,TGTGCCAGCAGTTTATCTGCCCCCTTAAACACCATATATTTT
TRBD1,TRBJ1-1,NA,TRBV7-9,CASSGGGKNTEAFF,TGTGCCAGCAGCGGAGGGGGCAAGAACACTGAAGCTTTCTTT
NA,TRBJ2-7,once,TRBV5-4,CASKPGGNEQYF,TGTGCCAGCAAGCCAGGTGGGAATGAGCAGTACTTC
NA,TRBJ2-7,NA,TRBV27,CASSFSGYEQYF,TGTGCCAGCAGTTTTAGCGGATACGAGCAGTACTTC
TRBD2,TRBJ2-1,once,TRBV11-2,CASSVSGPLNEQFF,TGTGCCAGCAGCGTTAGCGGGCCTCTCAATGAGCAGTTCTTC
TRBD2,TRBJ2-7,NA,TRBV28,CASSWTSGTYEQYF,TGTGCCAGCAGTTGGACTAGCGGGACCTACGAGCAGTACTTC
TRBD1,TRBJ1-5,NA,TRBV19,CASQSWTGHNQPQHF,TGTGCCAGCCAATCCTGGACAGGGCACAATCAGCCCCAGCATTTT
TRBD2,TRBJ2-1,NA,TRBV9,CASSAPGLAEYNEQFF,TGTGCCAGCAGCGCACCGGGACTAGCGGAATACAATGAGCAGTTCTTC